This T cell receptor (beta chain) was documented in a study of cytomegalovirus exposure and HLA in healthy donors. Study-level results: In a later analysis, HLA-associated TCR beta chains were more clonally expanded than equally common others.

Concerning this clone: Antigen specificity is unknown.

Researchers ran the PCR with 60 Vbeta and 13 Jbeta primers. Sequencing used immunoSEQ multiplex PCR; TCRdb keeps in-frame clones, though not all of them. The sample shows more than 200,000 clones, nearly 80% of them seen only once. V was trimmed by 4 bases and J by 4 bases, leaving 17 bases between them. The germline gives CDR1 SGHNT, CDR2 YYREEE (reference sequence). The CDR3 totals 15 residues. Sequenced input: PBMCs. The chain uses TRBV5-4 and TRBJ1-1; a possible D gene is TRBD1 (6 bases). This receptor was identified in a male donor in good health and CMV-seronegative. The chain's CDR3 is CASSLGAGFVTEAFF. CDR3 bases: TGTGCCAGCAGCCTGGGGGCGGGGTTCGTCACTGAAGCTTTCTTT.